The next 21 T cell receptor beta chains were all read from a single sample in a study of beta chain features in type 1 diabetes. What was sequenced were expressed TCRB transcripts, since all of the isolated RNA had been reverse transcribed. The data were produced by immunoSEQ multiplex PCR, yet TCRdb's version contains in-frame clones alone and is incomplete. The profile covers around 340,000 clones, with approximately 8.2% appearing a single time and 0.44% taken by the ten largest. The sequenced sample consisted of central memory CD4+ T cells from blood. Every receptor here comes from a woman aged 18-29 years in good health.

The chain is built from TRBV6-6 and TRBJ1-5, with D possibly TRBD1 on 5 matching bases. There are 13 residues in the CDR3. V was trimmed by 3 bases and J by 7 bases, leaving 10 bases between them. The germline V gene has CDR1 MNHNY and CDR2 SVGAGI (reference sequence). The CDR3 coding sequence is TGTGCCAGCAGTTATCAGGGTCGGCAGCCCCAGCATTTT. Translated: CASSYQGRQPQHF.

The gene calls are TRBV11-1 and TRBJ2-2; D is ambiguous. Trimming removed 2 bases from V and 2 bases from J, with 6 bases in between. Germline V gene lookup returns CDR1 SGHAT and CDR2 FQDESV (reference sequence). CDR3 length: 14 residues. The CDR3 loop reads CASSLPPNTGELFF. The CDR3 region has the DNA TGTGCCAGCAGCTTACCTCCAAACACCGGGGAGCTGTTTTTT.

The J gene is TRBJ2-1, the V gene TRBV28; 7 bases fit TRBD2. The germline V gene encodes CDR1 MDHEN and CDR2 SYDVKM. The CDR3 is 15 amino acids. With 6 bases clipped from V and 7 bases from J, the junction kept 12 bases outside the gene matches. In nucleotides, the CDR3 is TGTGCCAGCAGGGGAGGGACTCCCTACGGTAATGAGCAGTTCTTC. It encodes CASRGGTPYGNEQFF.

The V call is TRBV11-2, the J call TRBJ2-2, with TRBD1 as a possible D gene (5 bases). Germline V gives CDR1 SGHAT, CDR2 FQNNGV. V was trimmed by 7 bases and J by 5 bases, leaving 17 bases between them. The CDR3 spans 15 residues. CDR3 region: CASNIQGWSTGELFF. As DNA, the CDR3 is TGTGCCAGCAACATTCAGGGTTGGTCAACCGGGGAGCTGTTTTTT.

In its sample, this clone was seen a few times. The chain employs TRBV18 and TRBJ1-3, with D unresolved. The CDR3 is made up of 14 amino acids. Trimming took off 8 bases at V and 0 bases at J, with 11 bases between the two ends. Germline CDR1 reads KGHSH; CDR2 reads LQKENI. CDR3 residues: CASTDTYSGNTIYF. The CDR3 nucleotides are TGTGCCAGCACCGACACTTACTCTGGAAACACCATATATTTT.

V is TRBV7-8 and J is TRBJ2-1; D may be TRBD2 (6 bases). Germline CDR1 is SGHVS and CDR2 is FQNEAQ. Trimming stripped 2 bases from V and 6 bases from J, with 20 bases between. The CDR3 has 17 amino acids. This CDR3 reads CASSLRGGTATGNEQFF. CDR3 coding DNA: TGTGCCAGCAGCTTACGGGGCGGGACCGCGACGGGCAATGAGCAGTTCTTC.

This clone was counted at least ten times. This chain joins TRBV18 and TRBJ2-4; D unclear. The length of the CDR3 is 16 residues. CDR1 and CDR2 (germline): KGHSH, LQKENI. V gave up 5 bases and J gave up 0 bases, with 14 bases separating them. The CDR3: CASSSNFDLAKNIQYF. DNA of the CDR3: TGTGCCAGCTCATCAAATTTCGATTTAGCCAAAAACATTCAGTACTTC.

This clone occurred a few times. The chain carries TRBV28 and TRBJ2-3; 10 bases fit TRBD2. Germline V CDR1 and CDR2: MDHEN, SYDVKM. Trimming cost V 3 bases and J 1 base; bases outside gene matches: 4. The CDR3 totals 16 residues. This CDR3 is CASSFPLAGGTDTQYF. Here the CDR3 DNA reads TGTGCCAGCAGTTTCCCCCTAGCGGGAGGCACAGATACGCAGTATTTT.

In this sample, this clone turned up a few times. The gene calls are TRBV15 and TRBJ2-3; D remains unclear. CDR1 and CDR2 from the germline V gene are LNHNV and YYDKDF (reference sequence). V was shortened by 8 bases and J by 0 bases, with 18 bases between the two germline ends. The CDR3 runs 16 residues. CDR3 sequence (DNA): TGTGCCACCTCAAACCCGGCTAGACCTAGCACAGATACGCAGTATTTT. This sequence encodes CATSNPARPSTDTQYF.

This clone has a handful of counts. CDR3 loop: CASSLNLGGIQYF. For the CDR3, the DNA is TGTGCCAGCAGCTTGAACCTTGGTGGCATTCAGTACTTC. The chain has TRBV4-2 and TRBJ2-4; D remains ambiguous. Between the trimmed V and J ends, which lost 5 bases and 9 bases, there was a span of 14 bases. This CDR3 region has 13 residues. Per the germline V gene, CDR1 is LGHNA and CDR2 is YNFKEQ.

This clone has more than one count but fewer than ten. This sequence joins TRBV2 and TRBJ1-5; 9 nucleotides agree with TRBD1. Germline trimming cut 7 bases from V and 9 bases from J; bases unmatched to any gene: 10. The CDR3 length is 14 residues. Per the germline V gene, CDR1 is SNHLY and CDR2 is FYNNEI. CDR3 nucleotide sequence: TGTGCCAGCACCGTGGGGACAGGGTATCCGCCCCAGCATTTT. It yields the protein CASTVGTGYPPQHF.

There are many counts of this clone. The V and J genes are TRBV7-3 and TRBJ2-3; D is uncertain. The CDR3 runs 13 residues. V was cut by 3 bases and J by 2 bases, with 6 bases left in between. The germline V gene has CDR1 SGHTA and CDR2 FQGTGA. The CDR3 region is CASSFTFTDTQYF. CDR3 DNA sequence: TGTGCCAGCAGCTTTACCTTCACAGATACGCAGTATTTT.

This clone was observed many times. V is TRBV19 and J is TRBJ2-1; TRBD2 is a possible D gene (6 bases). There are 14 residues in the CDR3. The germline V and J ends were trimmed by 3 bases and 5 bases, with 11 bases remaining between them. The germline gives CDR1 LNHDA, CDR2 SQIVND (reference sequence). CDR3 nucleotides: TGTGCCAGTAGTATTCCGGGACTTAACAATGAGCAGTTCTTC. This gives the protein CASSIPGLNNEQFF.

The table lists this clone with a few counts. The V and J genes are TRBV7-6 and TRBJ2-3; maybe TRBD1 (6 bases). Germline V gene lookup returns CDR1 SGHVS and CDR2 FNYEAQ. Trimming pared 1 base from V and 4 bases from J, leaving 12 bases between. This CDR3 has 15 residues. Here the CDR3 reads CASSLGIRGADTQYF. CDR3 nucleotides: TGTGCCAGCAGCTTAGGGATCAGGGGTGCAGATACGCAGTATTTT.

The chain employs TRBV5-4 and TRBJ2-3, with 10 bases aligning to TRBD1. Germline loops: CDR1 SGHNT, CDR2 YYREEE (reference sequence). The CDR3 contains 16 residues. Unmatched junction bases numbered 9, after V lost 4 bases and J lost 4 bases. DNA of the CDR3: TGTGCCAGCAGCCAAGGTGGGACAGGGGTTGCAGATACGCAGTATTTT. Its translation: CASSQGGTGVADTQYF.

The sample holds a few counts of this clone. This chain links TRBV15 with TRBJ2-7, with 8 bases fitting TRBD1. CDR3 size: 14 residues. V gave up 3 bases and J gave up 2 bases; unmatched junction bases: 3. In germline, CDR1 is LNHNV, CDR2 YYDKDF (reference sequence). The CDR3 here is CATSSQTGAYEQYF. In DNA, the CDR3 is TGTGCCACCAGCAGCCAGACAGGGGCCTACGAGCAGTACTTC.

The chain employs TRBV7-3 and TRBJ2-1; 8 bases agree with TRBD2. This CDR3 region has 15 residues. The germline CDR1 and CDR2 sequences are SGHTA and FQGTGA. V trimming: 5 bases; J trimming: 8 bases; junction bases outside the gene matches: 11. As DNA, the CDR3 is TGTGCCAGCAGCGCTCCGGGACTAGTAGGCCATGAGCAGTTCTTC. Translated, it gives CASSAPGLVGHEQFF.

This clone was picked up a small number of times. V gene TRBV18 combines with J gene TRBJ2-5, with D tentatively TRBD2 (5 bases). V lost 1 base, J lost 5 bases, and 14 bases lay in between. The CDR3 contains 15 residues. Looked up from germline, CDR1 is KGHSH and CDR2 is LQKENI. The CDR3 sequence: CASSPRARVEETQYF. The CDR3 region has the DNA TGTGCCAGCTCACCACGAGCGCGGGTAGAGGAGACCCAGTACTTC.

V usage is TRBV5-1 and J usage is TRBJ2-4; the match to TRBD1 covers 7 bases. The CDR3 consists of 13 residues. The V and J ends lost 0 bases and 11 bases, in that order; junction bases with no gene match: 5. Germline V CDR1 and CDR2: SGHRS, YFSETQ. The CDR3 DNA is TGCGCCAGCAGCTTGGAACAGGGGTTCGTTCAGTACTTC. It translates to CASSLEQGFVQYF.

V is TRBV18 and J is TRBJ1-1; D uncertain. Germline CDR1 and CDR2: KGHSH and LQKENI. The CDR3 covers 13 residues. Trimming removed 5 bases from V and 5 bases from J, with 12 bases in between. The CDR3, as DNA: TGTGCCAGCTCATCAGCGAGTGATACTGAAGCTTTCTTT. Encoded protein: CASSSASDTEAFF.

Comment on this clone: Other DNA sequences in the same sample also yield this CDR3. The chain links TRBV7-2 to TRBJ2-2; D remains unclear. Trimming cost V 5 bases and J 4 bases, with 11 bases left between them. Germline V lookup: CDR1 SGHTA, CDR2 FQGNSA. This CDR3 is built from 14 residues. The CDR3 region has the DNA TGTGCCAGCAGCCCCGGGCCCTTCACCGGGGAGCTGTTTTTT. Its translation is CASSPGPFTGELFF.